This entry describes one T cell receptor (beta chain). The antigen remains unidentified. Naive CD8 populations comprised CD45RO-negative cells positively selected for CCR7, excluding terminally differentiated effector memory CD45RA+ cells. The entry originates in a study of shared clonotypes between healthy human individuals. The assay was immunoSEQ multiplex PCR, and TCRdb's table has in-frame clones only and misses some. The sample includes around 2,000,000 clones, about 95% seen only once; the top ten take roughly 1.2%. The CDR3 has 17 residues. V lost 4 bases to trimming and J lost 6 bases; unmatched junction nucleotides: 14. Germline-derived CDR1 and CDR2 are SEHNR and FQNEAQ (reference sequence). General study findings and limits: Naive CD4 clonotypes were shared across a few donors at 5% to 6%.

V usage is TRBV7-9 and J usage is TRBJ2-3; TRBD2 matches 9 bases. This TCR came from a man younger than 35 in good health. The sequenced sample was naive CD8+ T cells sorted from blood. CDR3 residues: CASSSVDSGSHADTQYF. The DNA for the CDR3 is TGTGCCAGCAGCTCAGTTGATAGCGGGAGCCACGCGGATACGCAGTATTTT.